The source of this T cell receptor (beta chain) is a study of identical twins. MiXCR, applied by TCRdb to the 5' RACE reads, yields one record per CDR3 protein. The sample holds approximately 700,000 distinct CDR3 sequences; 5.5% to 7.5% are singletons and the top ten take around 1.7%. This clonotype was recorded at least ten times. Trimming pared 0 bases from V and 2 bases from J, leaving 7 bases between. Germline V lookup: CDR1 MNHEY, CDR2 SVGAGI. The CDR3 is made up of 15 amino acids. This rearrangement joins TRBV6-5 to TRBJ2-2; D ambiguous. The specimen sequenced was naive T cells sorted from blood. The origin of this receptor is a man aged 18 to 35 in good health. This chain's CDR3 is CASSYSGSNTGELFF. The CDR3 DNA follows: TGTGCCAGCAGTTACTCCGGCAGCAACACCGGGGAGCTGTTTTTT.